The 14 T cell receptor beta chains below all came from one sample that was sequenced in a study of blood T cell repertoires in COVID-19. The method was immunoSEQ multiplex PCR; TCRdb's version includes in-frame clones alone and lacks a portion of them. Among 55,000 to 80,000 clones listed, about four fifths were seen once. Specimen: peripheral blood. These receptors all stem from a man in his fifties or sixties with active COVID-19.

This chain joins TRBV11-2 and TRBJ2-5, with 7 bases fitting TRBD1. There are 13 residues in the CDR3. V dropped 5 bases and J dropped 5; count of bases not matched to a gene: 5. Germline V gene data show CDR1 as SGHAT and CDR2 as FQNNGV. The CDR3: CASSPLGGETQYF. The CDR3, as DNA: TGTGCCAGCAGCCCCCTAGGGGGCGAGACCCAGTACTTC.

Here the CDR3 reads CSVCVGPGRANEKLFF. CDR3 bases: TGCAGCGTGTGCGTCGGCCCGGGCAGGGCTAATGAAAAACTGTTTTTT. The gene calls are TRBV29-1 and TRBJ1-4, with D possibly being TRBD1 (5 bases). Germline V gives CDR1 SQVTM, CDR2 ANQGSEA. Trimming took off 6 bases at V and 3 bases at J, with 20 bases between the two ends. CDR3 length: 16 amino acids.

This clone was seen once. The chain has TRBV6-5 and TRBJ1-4, with D hard to call. Germline-derived CDR1 and CDR2 are MNHEY and SVGAGI. The CDR3 contains 15 residues. V lost 0 bases and J 2 bases, leaving 7 bases between the germline ends. The CDR3 nucleotides are TGTGCCAGCAGTTACTCCCAGGCGACTAATGAAAAACTGTTTTTT. Translated, it gives CASSYSQATNEKLFF.

The gene calls are TRBV5-1 and TRBJ2-7; D remains ambiguous. The germline gives CDR1 SGHRS, CDR2 YFSETQ. V lost 1 base to trimming and J lost 0 bases, with 11 bases between them. This CDR3 comprises 15 residues. The CDR3 region has the DNA TGCGCCAGCAGCTTGTCTGCTGGGCCCTCCTACGAGCAGTACTTC. It translates to CASSLSAGPSYEQYF.

The chain employs TRBV29-1 and TRBJ2-1, with 10 bases fitting TRBD2. Looked up from germline, CDR1 is SQVTM and CDR2 is ANQGSEA. The trim removed 3 bases at V and 4 bases at J, leaving 9 bases unmatched. This CDR3 spans 16 amino acids. The CDR3 here is CSVEGSSGRGYNEQFF. DNA for the CDR3: TGCAGCGTTGAGGGGTCGAGCGGGAGGGGTTACAATGAGCAGTTCTTC.

The gene calls are TRBV6-2 or TRBV6-3 and TRBJ1-1, with 8 bases aligning to TRBD1. CDR1 MNHEY and CDR2 SVGEGT come from the germline V gene. V was clipped by 4 bases and J by 4 bases; unmatched bases: 8. The CDR3 has 15 residues. Here the CDR3 reads CASSLAGTGATEAFF. CDR3 nucleotides: TGTGCCAGCAGTTTGGCCGGGACAGGAGCCACTGAAGCTTTCTTT.

The chain combines TRBV28 with TRBJ2-1, with 14 nucleotides matching TRBD2. Trimming cost V 6 bases and J 10 bases; bases outside gene matches: 11. There are 16 residues in the CDR3. CDR1 is MDHEN and CDR2 is SYDVKM in the germline V gene. CDR3 amino acids: CASSRRGLAGVREQFF. The CDR3 region has the DNA TGTGCCAGCAGCCGGCGGGGACTAGCGGGGGTAAGGGAGCAGTTCTTC. Drawing the rest from reference TRBV28 and TRBJ2-1, the complete variable domain is DVKVTQSSRYLVKRTGEKVFLECVQDMDHENMFWYRQDPGLGLRLIYFSYDVKMKEKGDIPEGYSVSREKKERFSLILESASTNQTSMYLCASSRRGLAGVREQFFGPGTRLTVL.

The gene calls are TRBV7-9 and TRBJ2-1, with 9 bases that match TRBD1. The CDR3 consists of 15 residues. Germline V CDR1 and CDR2: SEHNR, FQNEAQ (reference sequence). Losses at the gene ends were 0 bases for V and 8 bases for J; bases not matched to a gene: 5. This CDR3 is CASSLAGQGGHEQFF. As DNA, the CDR3 is TGTGCCAGCAGCTTAGCGGGACAGGGTGGTCATGAGCAGTTCTTC.

This clone appeared a few times. The chain's CDR3 is CASSVQQGYGYTF. CDR3 in DNA: TGTGCCAGCAGCGTACAACAGGGCTATGGCTACACCTTC. The chain joins TRBV9 to TRBJ1-2; weak D call: TRBD1 (6 bases). Germline V gene lookup returns CDR1 SGDLS and CDR2 YYNGEE. V was clipped by 1 base and J by 4 bases, with 8 bases between them. The CDR3 extends over 13 amino acids. Variable domain in full (rest from reference TRBV9 and TRBJ1-2): DSGVTQTPKHLITATGQRVTLRCSPRSGDLSVYWYQQSLDQGLQFLIQYYNGEERAKGNILERFSAQQFPDLHSELNLSSLELGDSALYFCASSVQQGYGYTFGSGTRLTVV.

The chain carries TRBV3-1 (or the pseudogene TRBV3-2) and TRBJ2-1; 10 nucleotides line up with TRBD2. The junction had 18 bases not matched to a gene; V was cut back by 4 bases and J by 9 bases. In germline, CDR1 is LGHDT, CDR2 YNNKEL (reference sequence). The CDR3 runs 18 residues. For the CDR3, the DNA is TGTGCCAGCAGCCCCTTCCTAGTTAGCGGGGGGCGTCTGGGTGAGCAGTTCTTC. Translation gives CASSPFLVSGGRLGEQFF.

The V gene is TRBV27, the J gene TRBJ2-7; 13 nucleotides align to TRBD2. Looked up from germline, CDR1 is MNHEY and CDR2 is SMNVEV (reference sequence). V lost 5 bases, J lost 5 bases, and 12 bases stayed unmatched. The CDR3 sequence is 17 residues long. CDR3 residues: CASSPLLRLAGGHEQYF. The CDR3 DNA is TGTGCCAGCAGTCCCCTTCTGCGACTAGCGGGAGGACACGAGCAGTACTTC.

V gene TRBV9 combines with J gene TRBJ2-2, with 7 bases that match TRBD2. Germline CDR1 reads SGDLS; CDR2 reads YYNGEE. Trimming took 4 bases from V and 4 from J; bases not matched to a gene: 7. This CDR3 region has 15 residues. CDR3 region: CASSPSGTFTGELFF. CDR3 nucleotide sequence: TGTGCCAGCAGCCCGAGCGGGACCTTCACCGGGGAGCTGTTTTTT.

The genes are TRBV7-8 and TRBJ1-6; the D is unclear. Germline V CDR1 and CDR2: SGHVS, FQNEAQ. The CDR3 loop spans 14 amino acids. The V end was cut by 1 base, the J end by 7 bases, with 8 bases between. The CDR3 spells CASSLEGANSPLHF. CDR3 DNA sequence: TGTGCCAGCAGCTTAGAGGGAGCGAATTCACCCCTCCACTTT.

The chain has TRBV11-2 and TRBJ2-7; 8 nucleotides match TRBD1. CDR1 SGHAT and CDR2 FQNNGV come from the germline V gene. V lost 2 bases to trimming and J lost 6 bases; unmatched junction nucleotides: 9. The CDR3 sequence is 15 residues long. The CDR3 DNA follows: TGTGCCAGCAGCTTACGGCAGGGGGCAATTGGCGAGCAGTACTTC. Translated: CASSLRQGAIGEQYF.